This entry describes one T cell receptor (beta chain). This clone was seen a handful of times. Its antigen specificity is not known. No much larger clonotype is one base removed from it; base qualities were not supplied. This sample is drawn from a study of cytomegalovirus exposure and HLA in healthy donors (dated by TCRdb to 2016 to 2017). Broadly, across the study: An earlier analysis of around 600 of the donors reported about 250 Gb of sequence data and some 100 million unique TCR beta sequences from 150 million to 200 million T cells. Of the approximately 370 genotyped donors, 81% were placed in the genetic ancestry cluster associated with self-reported Caucasian donors. Roughly 5 DR-DQ haplotypes were handled as single units for association and clustering, since linkage in the cohort was strong. Genome-wide SNP genotypes for about three fifths of the 666 donors were used in a later genetic analysis, which treated that subset as a discovery cohort. Donor age, sex, ethnicity and CMV serostatus were collected together with the repertoire data. Typing coverage varied by locus: about 620-630 donors for A, B, C, DRB1 and DQB1; approximately 500 for DQA1; 606 for DPA1; some 470 for DPB1. A later analysis re-analyzed previously published TCR beta repertoires from roughly 600 donors and added high-resolution HLA genotyping to study TCR occurrence patterns. Using immunosequencing, the study profiled T cell repertoires from around 680 subjects and related those repertoires to cytomegalovirus serostatus. Rather than using new phenotypic data, the later analysis identified candidate immune exposures from TCR beta sequences and from how often those sequences occurred across donors. An early release that covered fewer than 800 HLA-typed donors contained about 300 gigabases of sequencing data and about 84 million unique TCR sequences. An earlier analysis of around 580 of the donors used high-throughput TCR beta sequencing to judge whether each TCR beta V gene segment behaved as functional or pseudogenic. HLA typing included class I and class II loci at four-digit resolution. Besides the first cohort of under 700 subjects, a separate validation cohort made up of over 95 different subjects was used. On average, around 240,000 unique TCR beta nucleotide sequences were sequenced per donor among 300 to 500 genotyped donors of the cohort, with 15% to 20% of those sequences being non-productive. To predict cytomegalovirus infection status, the study combined high-throughput TCR immunosequencing, statistical association of individual TCRs with disease status, and machine learning. The study was designed to test whether signatures of past pathogen exposure could be identified by cataloging public T cell receptors. Every discovery cohort repertoire had been produced on one sequencing platform. What the work shows at the level of the full study, not this receptor alone: V-gene and J-gene trimming of TCR beta chains was associated with a missense DCLRE1C variant in a later genetic analysis, and the association was replicated in an independent cohort. Strong co-occurrence of HLA alleles, especially DR and DQ, made assigning TCR associations to individual alleles difficult. While some public TCRs were present in many individuals, most TCR sequences turned up only very rarely across donors. The only immune exposure information available for the cohort was CMV serostatus. Compared with equally common non-associated chains, HLA-associated TCR beta chains in a later analysis were more clonally expanded and had lower generation probabilities. Cytomegalovirus status was reported to be diagnosed by the classifier with high specificity and sensitivity in both the original and validation cohorts. This cohort had only TCR beta chains sequenced, and the lack of alpha or paired-chain data limited which features could be detected. According to the authors, the approach could potentially be generalized to other disease states and immunological phenotypes. Because the 87-base-pair reads could not distinguish some IMGT-functional V segments, including TRBV6-2 and TRBV6-3, those segments were excluded. Roughly 17 rarely observed V segments, including chromosome 9 orphons, were excluded from the earlier analysis of 550 to 700 of the donors because counts were too low. In a later analysis, most CMV-associated TCR beta chains were found to appear HLA-restricted, with HLA associations seemingly driven largely by CMV exposure. A further reported finding was that TCR beta sequences accurately predicted the HLA-A and HLA-B alleles for most subjects in the first cohort. A cluster of highly shared sequence variants was judged likely to represent a technical artifact of the sequencing pipeline. According to a later analysis, parvovirus B19, influenza, CMV and Epstein-Barr virus appeared linked to several top co-occurrence clusters. The presence/absence analyses assumed that sequencing depth was roughly uniform across donors, and that assumption may not be true. Because some donors lacked HLA typing at each locus, the association tests relied only on the typed subset. In vitro tests confirmed that a few of the cytomegalovirus-associated TCR beta chains recognize cytomegalovirus antigens. Linkage disequilibrium might explain the correlated functional status among segregating V segments, but an unknown experimental factor could not be ruled out. The study gave a list of over 150 TCR beta chains associated with cytomegalovirus. Compared with the approximately 600-donor mean, donors in an Asian-associated ancestry cluster had fewer N-insertions in productive TCRs, according to a later genetic analysis. In a later analysis, the rate of TCR association differed among HLA loci, with DRB1 alleles having the most associated TCRs and HLA-C alleles having the fewest. In an earlier analysis of more than 500 of the donors, most TCR beta V segments appeared in productive rearrangements about 87% or about 30% of the time, broadly matching IMGT annotations. In a later analysis, some 18,000 TCR beta sequences were associated with specific HLA alleles at a false discovery rate of 0.05.

The receptor library was made with the immunoSEQ multiplex PCR assay. A mixture of 60 forward primers for TCR Vbeta segments and 13 reverse primers for TCR Jbeta segments was used in the multiplex PCR. The CDR3 region of rearranged TCR beta genes was amplified from genomic DNA with a multiplex PCR assay. On the Illumina HiSeq System, the amplified TCR beta libraries were sequenced as 87-base-pair reads. As for the authors' bioinformatics: Across the 670 or so repertoires, a later analysis counted some 81 million unique TCR beta chains, 9.5 million to 12 million of which were shared by at least two donors. A nearest-neighbor algorithm error-corrected the raw reads and collapsed the reads into unique sequences, merging closely related sequences to remove PCR and sequencing errors. To assign V, D and J gene segments, CDR3 sequences were aligned to IMGT reference sequences. Each retained sequence needed at least a six-nucleotide match to both a V gene segment and a J gene segment. A rearrangement was called productive if the CDR3 had no stop codons and remained in frame with V and J, and every other rearrangement was called non-productive. CDR3 was defined according to IMGT convention as the region running from the second conserved V-encoded cysteine to the conserved J-encoded phenylalanine. The earlier analysis of roughly 590 of the donors excluded sequences that lacked an unambiguous match to a single V gene segment. An earlier analysis of several hundred of the donors classified V segments as functional when productive rearrangements were above 56.7% and as segregating when the standard deviation between donors was above 5%. A statistical classification framework was built for diagnosing cytomegalovirus status from the catalog of TCR beta chain sequences. In a later analysis, TCR nucleotide sequences were compared against IMGT/GENE-DB human TR gene sequences so that V and J genes could be assigned. In a later analysis, CDR3 sequences and most-parsimonious VDJ recombination scenarios were assigned using the TCRdist pipeline. In a later analysis, every TCR beta chain was defined by the combination of its CDR3 amino acid sequence and its V-gene family, and reads without a unique V-gene family were dropped. As a way to deal with suspected cross-contamination and a sequencing artifact, a later analysis dropped 450 to 600 nucleotide sequences that were highly shared and had low generation probability. In a later analysis, a clonal expansion index was calculated for each public chain from normalized within-repertoire ranks of inferred template counts. In a later analysis, generation probabilities were computed with a VDJ recombination model fitted to out-of-frame rearrangements, and the resulting probabilities were checked against IGoR. A later analysis scored TCR-TCR, TCR-HLA and TCR-CMV co-occurrence with hypergeometric tests, applying a repertoire-size bias correction to TCR pairs. False discovery rates were estimated in a later analysis by permuting HLA or CMV assignments 20 times. In a later analysis, co-occurring TCRs were grouped with DBSCAN, and TCRdist sequence similarity was added when clustering was performed within HLA-allele-positive subsets. For co-occurrence clustering, repertoires with fewer than 30,000 or more than 120,000 public chains were excluded, along with about five repertoires with anomalous nucleotide sharing. The table comes from immuneACCESS by way of TCRdb, which keeps in-frame sequences with V and J called. Part of the clones is missing from these tables; in studies checked, under half for an unresolved V gene and the rest for unknown reasons. The DNA was the basis for D and trimming; V, J and clone size are from that table. Within this sample are 110,000 to 150,000 clones, with nearly 10% of them counted one time only. The top ten constitute approximately 1.9% of the sample.

The cohort was made up of about 670 healthy bone marrow donors. At the time of sampling, every cohort member was nominally healthy, though immune exposures that went unrecorded were likely present. The donor was CMV seronegative and was included in the group of a few hundred seronegative cohort members. A peripheral blood sample was collected from each donor, and TCR beta sequencing was performed on peripheral blood mononuclear cells. Genomic DNA extraction from the blood cell samples was performed with the Qiagen DNeasy Blood Extraction Kit. After removal of 0 bases from V and 6 bases from J, the junction retains 4 bases not matched to a gene. The germline V gene gives CDR1 as SGDLS and CDR2 as YYNGEE. The CDR3, cysteine through phenylalanine, is 14 amino acids long. CDR3 DNA only is kept here, 42 bases in frame from base 1.

The TCR comes from a man aged 45-60 years in good health and CMV-seronegative. Specimen: PBMCs. The V and J genes are TRBV9 and TRBJ2-7, and TRBD2 aligns with 9 junction nucleotides. In nucleotide form, the sequence is TGTGCCAGCAGCGTAGTTAGCGGGAGCGGCGAGCAGTACTTC. Its amino acids are CASSVVSGSGEQYF. Outside the CDR3, residues come from the reference TRBV9 and TRBJ2-7 proteins, so the full variable domain is: DSGVTQTPKHLITATGQRVTLRCSPRSGDLSVYWYQQSLDQGLQFLIQYYNGEERAKGNILERFSAQQFPDLHSELNLSSLELGDSALYFCASSVVSGSGEQYFGPGTRLTVT.